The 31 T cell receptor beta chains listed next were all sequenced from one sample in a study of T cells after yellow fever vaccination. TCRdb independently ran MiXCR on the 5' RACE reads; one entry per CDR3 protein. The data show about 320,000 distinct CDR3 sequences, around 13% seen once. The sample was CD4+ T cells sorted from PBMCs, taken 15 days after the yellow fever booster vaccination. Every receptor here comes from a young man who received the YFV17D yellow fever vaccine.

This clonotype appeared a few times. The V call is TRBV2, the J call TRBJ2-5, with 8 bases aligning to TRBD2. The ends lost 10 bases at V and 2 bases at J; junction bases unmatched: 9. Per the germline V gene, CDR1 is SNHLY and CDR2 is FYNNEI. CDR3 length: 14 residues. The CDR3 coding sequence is TGTGCCAACGGGGGACTAGGCGGTCAAGAGACCCAGTACTTC. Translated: CANGGLGGQETQYF.

CDR3 nucleotides: TGTGCCAGCAGCCCGAGTAGTTACTTC. This sequence encodes CASSPSSYF. The chain employs TRBV11-2 and TRBJ2-5, with D hard to call. There are 9 residues in the CDR3. V was pared by 5 bases and J by 14 bases, with 9 bases between. Germline V CDR1 and CDR2: SGHAT, FQNNGV.

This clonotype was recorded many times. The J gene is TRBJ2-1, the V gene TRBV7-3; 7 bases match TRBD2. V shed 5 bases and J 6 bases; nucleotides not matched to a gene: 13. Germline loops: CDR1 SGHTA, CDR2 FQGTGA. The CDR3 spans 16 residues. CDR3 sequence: CASSPRTSFQPNEQFF. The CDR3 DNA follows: TGTGCCAGCAGCCCCCGGACTAGTTTTCAGCCCAATGAGCAGTTCTTC.

This chain's CDR3 is CASSPGKNTEAFF. The CDR3 DNA follows: TGTGCCAGTAGTCCCGGGAAGAACACTGAAGCTTTCTTT. The V call is TRBV19, the J call TRBJ1-1; D not resolved. This CDR3 is 13 amino acids long. CDR1 LNHDA and CDR2 SQIVND come from the germline V gene (reference sequence). V lost 5 bases to trimming and J lost 1 base, with 8 bases between them.

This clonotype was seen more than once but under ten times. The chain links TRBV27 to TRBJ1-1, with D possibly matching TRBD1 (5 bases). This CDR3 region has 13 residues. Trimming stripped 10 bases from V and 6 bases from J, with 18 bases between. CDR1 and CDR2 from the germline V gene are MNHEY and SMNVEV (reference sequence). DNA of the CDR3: TGTGCCACGGGGGGAGGGCGGGGATCTGAAGCTTTCTTT. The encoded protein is CATGGGRGSEAFF.

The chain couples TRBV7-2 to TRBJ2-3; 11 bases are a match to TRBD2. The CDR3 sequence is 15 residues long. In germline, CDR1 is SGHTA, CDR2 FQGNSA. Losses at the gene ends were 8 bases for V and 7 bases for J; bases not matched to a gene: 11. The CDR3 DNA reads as TGTGCCAGCGGATTAGCGGGGGGGCGCGCGTATACGCAGTATTTT. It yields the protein CASGLAGGRAYTQYF.

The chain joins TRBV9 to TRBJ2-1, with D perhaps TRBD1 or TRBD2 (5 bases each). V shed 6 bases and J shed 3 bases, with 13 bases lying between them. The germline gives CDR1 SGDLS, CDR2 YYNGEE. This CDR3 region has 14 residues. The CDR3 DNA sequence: TGTGCCAGCACGGGACGTTTATTCTACAATGAGCAGTTCTTC. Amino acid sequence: CASTGRLFYNEQFF.

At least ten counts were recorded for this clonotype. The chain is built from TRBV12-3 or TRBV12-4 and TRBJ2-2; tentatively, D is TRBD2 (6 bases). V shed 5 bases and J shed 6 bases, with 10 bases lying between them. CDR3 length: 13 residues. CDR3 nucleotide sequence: TGTGCCAGCAGTCTAACGGGGGCCGGGGAGCTGTTTTTT. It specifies CASSLTGAGELFF.

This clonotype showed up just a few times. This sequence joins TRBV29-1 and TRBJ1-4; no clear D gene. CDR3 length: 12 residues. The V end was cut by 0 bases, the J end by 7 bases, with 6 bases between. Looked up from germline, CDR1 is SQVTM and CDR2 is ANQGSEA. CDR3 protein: CSVEDHSEKLFF. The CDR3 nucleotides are TGCAGCGTTGAAGATCACAGTGAAAAACTGTTTTTT.

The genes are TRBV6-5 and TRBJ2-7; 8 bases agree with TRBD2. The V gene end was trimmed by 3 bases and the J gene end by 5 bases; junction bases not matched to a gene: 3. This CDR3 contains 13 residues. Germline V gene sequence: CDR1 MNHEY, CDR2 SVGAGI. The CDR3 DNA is TGTGCCAGCAGTTATCTAGCGGGCCACGAGCAGTACGTC. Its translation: CASSYLAGHEQYV.

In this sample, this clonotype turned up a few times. The DNA for the CDR3 is TGTGCCAGCAGTCCACAGACGTTGGGCTATGGCTACACCTTC. Amino acids: CASSPQTLGYGYTF. The chain combines TRBV12-3 or TRBV12-4 with TRBJ1-2; D is unresolved. The CDR3 extends over 14 amino acids. V lost 5 bases, J lost 4 bases, and 14 bases lay in between.

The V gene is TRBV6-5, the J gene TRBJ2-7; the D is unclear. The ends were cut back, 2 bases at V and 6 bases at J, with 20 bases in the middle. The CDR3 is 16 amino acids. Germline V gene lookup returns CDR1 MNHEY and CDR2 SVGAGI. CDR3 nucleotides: TGTGCCAGCAGTTACAGTTATTCGGACCGAATCGGCGAGCAGTACTTC. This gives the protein CASSYSYSDRIGEQYF.

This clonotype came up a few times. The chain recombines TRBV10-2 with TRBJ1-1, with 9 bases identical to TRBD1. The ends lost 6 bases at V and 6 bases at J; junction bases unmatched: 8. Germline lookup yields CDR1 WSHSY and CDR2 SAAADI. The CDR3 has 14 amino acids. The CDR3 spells CASSLQGARAEAFF. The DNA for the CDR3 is TGCGCCAGCAGCTTACAGGGGGCTAGGGCTGAAGCTTTCTTT.

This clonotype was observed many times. CDR3 DNA sequence: TGTGCCAGCAGCTTAGTAGCGGGGGGGTACAATGAGCAGTTCTTC. Residues: CASSLVAGGYNEQFF. The V gene is TRBV7-2, the J gene TRBJ2-1; 11 nucleotides line up with TRBD2. V lost 1 base to trimming and J lost 4 bases; unmatched junction nucleotides: 0. The CDR3 runs 15 residues. Germline-derived CDR1 and CDR2 are SGHTA and FQGNSA.

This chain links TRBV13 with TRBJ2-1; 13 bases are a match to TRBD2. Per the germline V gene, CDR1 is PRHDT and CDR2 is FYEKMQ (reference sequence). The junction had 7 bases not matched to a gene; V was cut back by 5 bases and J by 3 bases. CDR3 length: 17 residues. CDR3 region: CASSARLAGGLYNEQFF. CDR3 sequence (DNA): TGTGCCAGCAGCGCCAGACTAGCGGGGGGCCTCTACAATGAGCAGTTCTTC.

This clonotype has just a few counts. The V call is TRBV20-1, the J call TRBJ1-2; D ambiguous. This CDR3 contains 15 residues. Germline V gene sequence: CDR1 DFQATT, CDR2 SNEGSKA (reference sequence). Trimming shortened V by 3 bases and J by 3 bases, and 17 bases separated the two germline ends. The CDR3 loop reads CSASPLGPDDYGYTF. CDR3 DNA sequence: TGCAGTGCTAGTCCTCTCGGCCCCGACGACTATGGCTACACCTTC.

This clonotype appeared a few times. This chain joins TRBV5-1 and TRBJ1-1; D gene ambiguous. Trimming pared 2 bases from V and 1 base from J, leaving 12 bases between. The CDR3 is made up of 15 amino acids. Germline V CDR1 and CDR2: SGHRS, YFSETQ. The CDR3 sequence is CASSLTGVGNTEAFF. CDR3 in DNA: TGCGCCAGCAGCTTAACGGGTGTCGGGAACACTGAAGCTTTCTTT.

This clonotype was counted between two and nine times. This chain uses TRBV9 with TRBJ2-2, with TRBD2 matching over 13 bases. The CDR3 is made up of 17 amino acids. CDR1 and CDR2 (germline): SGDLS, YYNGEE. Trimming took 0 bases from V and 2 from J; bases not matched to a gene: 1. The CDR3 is CASSVGLAGGNTGELFF. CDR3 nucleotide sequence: TGTGCCAGCAGCGTAGGACTAGCGGGGGGTAACACCGGGGAGCTGTTTTTT.

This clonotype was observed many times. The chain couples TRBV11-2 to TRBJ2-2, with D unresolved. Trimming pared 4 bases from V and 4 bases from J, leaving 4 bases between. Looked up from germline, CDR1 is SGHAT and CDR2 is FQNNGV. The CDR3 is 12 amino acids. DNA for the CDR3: TGTGCCAGCAGCTCTACCACCGGGGAGCTGTTTTTT. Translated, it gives CASSSTTGELFF.

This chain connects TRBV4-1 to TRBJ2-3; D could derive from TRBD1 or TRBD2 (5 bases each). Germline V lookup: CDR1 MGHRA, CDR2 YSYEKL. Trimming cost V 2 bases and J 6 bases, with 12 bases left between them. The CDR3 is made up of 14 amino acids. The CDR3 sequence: CASSQTGLPDTQYF. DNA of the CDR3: TGCGCCAGCAGCCAAACGGGGCTGCCGGATACGCAGTATTTT.

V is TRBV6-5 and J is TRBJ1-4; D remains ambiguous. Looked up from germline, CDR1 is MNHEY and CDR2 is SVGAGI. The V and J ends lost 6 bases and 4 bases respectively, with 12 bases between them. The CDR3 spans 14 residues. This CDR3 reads CASSYGQSNEKLFF. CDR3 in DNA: TGTGCCAGCAGCTACGGGCAGAGTAATGAAAAACTGTTTTTT.

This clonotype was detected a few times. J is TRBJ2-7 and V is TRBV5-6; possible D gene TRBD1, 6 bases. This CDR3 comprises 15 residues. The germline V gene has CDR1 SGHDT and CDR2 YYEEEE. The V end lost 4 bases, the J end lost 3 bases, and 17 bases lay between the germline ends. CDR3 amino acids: CASSPLGAGDYEQYF. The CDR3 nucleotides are TGTGCCAGCAGCCCCCTTGGTGCAGGGGACTACGAGCAGTACTTC.

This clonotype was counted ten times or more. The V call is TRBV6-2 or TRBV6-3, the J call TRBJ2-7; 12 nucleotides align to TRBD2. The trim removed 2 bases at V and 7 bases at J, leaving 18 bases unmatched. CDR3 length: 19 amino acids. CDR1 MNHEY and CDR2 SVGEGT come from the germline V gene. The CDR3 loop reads CASSYQPLAGGHPSGEQYV. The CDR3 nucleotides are TGTGCCAGCAGTTACCAACCTCTAGCGGGGGGGCATCCTTCCGGAGAGCAGTACGTC.

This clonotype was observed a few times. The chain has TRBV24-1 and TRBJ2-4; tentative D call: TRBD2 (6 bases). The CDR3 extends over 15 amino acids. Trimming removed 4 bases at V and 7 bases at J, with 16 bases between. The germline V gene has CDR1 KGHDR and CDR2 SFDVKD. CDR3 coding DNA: TGTGCCACCAGTGACACGGGAGCTTATGGGAACATTCAGTACTTC. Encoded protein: CATSDTGAYGNIQYF.

The CDR3 DNA follows: TGTGCCAGTAGTGAACAGAATGGTGCACCCCTCCACTTT. Its translation: CASSEQNGAPLHF. V is TRBV19 and J is TRBJ1-6; D is uncertain. With 5 bases removed from V and 11 bases from J, the gap between germline ends came to 13 bases. CDR3 size: 13 residues. The germline V gene has CDR1 LNHDA and CDR2 SQIVND (reference sequence).

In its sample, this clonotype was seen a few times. The DNA for the CDR3 is TGTGCCAGCAGTGAATGGGGTTCGGGGACGGCGAATTCACCCCTCCACTTT. It codes for CASSEWGSGTANSPLHF. The chain links TRBV2 to TRBJ1-6, with D possibly being TRBD1 (5 bases). The CDR3 is 17 amino acids. Germline values: CDR1 SNHLY, CDR2 FYNNEI. Trimming shortened V by 2 bases and J by 7 bases, and 18 bases separated the two germline ends.

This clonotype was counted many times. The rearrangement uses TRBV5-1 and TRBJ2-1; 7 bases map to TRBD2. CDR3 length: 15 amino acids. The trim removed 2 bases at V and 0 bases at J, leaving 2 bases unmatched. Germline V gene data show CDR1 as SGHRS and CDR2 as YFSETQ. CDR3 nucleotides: TGCGCCAGCAGCTTTTCGGGGGGCTCCTACAATGAGCAGTTCTTC. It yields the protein CASSFSGGSYNEQFF.

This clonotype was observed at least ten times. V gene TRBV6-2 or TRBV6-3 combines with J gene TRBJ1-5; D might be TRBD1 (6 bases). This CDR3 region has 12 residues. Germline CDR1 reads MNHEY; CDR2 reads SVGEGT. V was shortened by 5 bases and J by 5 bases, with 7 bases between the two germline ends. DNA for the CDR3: TGTGCCAGCAGTCGACAGGATCAGCCCCAGCATTTT. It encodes CASSRQDQPQHF.

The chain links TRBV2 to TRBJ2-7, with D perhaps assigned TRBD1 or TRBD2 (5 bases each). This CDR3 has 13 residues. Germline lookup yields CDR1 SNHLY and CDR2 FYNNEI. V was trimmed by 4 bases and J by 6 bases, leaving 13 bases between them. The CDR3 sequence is CASSGDPPGEQYV. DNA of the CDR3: TGTGCCAGCAGTGGGGACCCCCCGGGCGAGCAGTACGTC.

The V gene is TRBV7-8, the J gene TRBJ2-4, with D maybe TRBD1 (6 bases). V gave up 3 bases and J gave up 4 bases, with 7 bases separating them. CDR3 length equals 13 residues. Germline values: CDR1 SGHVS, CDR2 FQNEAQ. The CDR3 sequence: CASSLGQKNIQYF. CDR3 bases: TGTGCCAGCAGCTTGGGACAAAAAAACATTCAGTACTTC.

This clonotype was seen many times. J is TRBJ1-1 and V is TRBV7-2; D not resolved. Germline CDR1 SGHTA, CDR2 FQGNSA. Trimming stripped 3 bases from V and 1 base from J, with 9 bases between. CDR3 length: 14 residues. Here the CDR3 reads CASSFGSPNTEAFF. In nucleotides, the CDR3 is TGTGCCAGCAGCTTTGGATCCCCGAACACTGAAGCTTTCTTT.